One and the same sample provided the 5 T cell receptor beta chains below, sequenced in a study of cytomegalovirus exposure and HLA in healthy donors. Sequenced by immunoSEQ multiplex PCR; TCRdb stores in-frame clones only, minus some. This table has 200,000 to 300,000 clones, roughly 87% appearing once. Sequenced material: PBMCs. Source of these receptors: a man between 18 and 35 years old in good health and CMV-seropositive.

This sequence joins TRBV30 and TRBJ1-1, with D possibly being TRBD1 (5 bases). V was clipped by 0 bases and J by 2 bases, with 13 bases between them. Germline V lookup: CDR1 GTSNPN, CDR2 SVGIG (reference sequence). There are 15 residues in the CDR3. CDR3 DNA: TGTGCCTGGAGTGTAAATTCCGGGGGAAACACTGAAGCTTTCTTT. This gives the protein CAWSVNSGGNTEAFF. Variable domain in full (rest from reference TRBV30 and TRBJ1-1): SQTIHQWPATLVQPVGSPLSLECTVEGTSNPNLYWYRQAAGRGLQLLFYSVGIGQISSEVPQNLSASRPQDRQFILSSKKLLLSDSGFYLCAWSVNSGGNTEAFFGQGTRLTVV.

This CDR3 reads CASSGPWDTKETQYF. DNA for the CDR3: TGTGCCAGCAGTGGCCCCTGGGACACTAAAGAGACCCAGTACTTC. V and J are TRBV6-1 and TRBJ2-5; TRBD1 might be the D (6 bases). CDR1 and CDR2 (germline): MNHNS, SASEGT. CDR3 size: 15 residues. V was trimmed by 4 bases and J by 3 bases, leaving 15 bases between them.

The chain uses TRBV7-8 and TRBJ2-7, with D tentatively TRBD1 or TRBD2 (5 bases each). The CDR3 is 15 amino acids. The germline gives CDR1 SGHVS, CDR2 FQNEAQ. V was trimmed by 1 base and J by 2 bases, leaving 12 bases between them. The CDR3 region has the DNA TGTGCCAGCAGCTTAGAGGGACGCCTAACCTACGAGCAGTACTTC. Its translation is CASSLEGRLTYEQYF.

V usage is TRBV5-6 and J usage is TRBJ1-5; 7 bases map to TRBD1. The J segment lost 1 base and the V segment lost 4 bases, leaving 5 bases of the junction unmatched. The CDR3 totals 15 residues. The V gene's germline CDR1 is SGHDT and CDR2 YYEEEE. CDR3 sequence reads: CASSAGQWSNQPQHF. The CDR3 DNA follows: TGTGCCAGCAGCGCGGGACAGTGGAGCAATCAGCCCCAGCATTTT.

This clone was seen a handful of times. The V call is TRBV7-9, the J call TRBJ2-3, with D unresolved. This CDR3 region has 13 residues. V dropped 1 base and J dropped 6 bases, with 8 bases sitting between them. In germline, CDR1 is SEHNR, CDR2 FQNEAQ (reference sequence). CDR3 sequence (DNA): TGTGCCAGCAGCTTAGAGGTGGGGGATACGCAGTATTTT. Encoded protein: CASSLEVGDTQYF.